A single sample gave rise to the 23 T cell receptor beta chains below, sequenced in a study of T cell changes during pregnancy in multiple sclerosis. Profiling relied on immunoSEQ multiplex PCR, and the TCRdb table lists in-frame clones only, not all of them. The sample has fewer than 55,000 clones, almost 95% seen once; the top ten hold around 1%. The sequences come from peripheral blood, collected after pregnancy. The receptors shown here come from a female donor with multiple sclerosis, enrolled in a pregnancy study.

The chain is built from TRBV19 and TRBJ1-1; TRBD1 aligns across 12 bases. Germline V gene lookup returns CDR1 LNHDA and CDR2 SQIVND (reference sequence). Unmatched junction bases numbered 6, after V lost 9 bases and J lost 7 bases. The CDR3 covers 13 residues. CDR3 DNA sequence: TGTGCCAGCCGGGACAGGGGGCGCGATGAAGCTTTCTTT. It encodes CASRDRGRDEAFF.

V is TRBV7-2 and J is TRBJ1-2, with D unclear. Trimming stripped 6 bases from V and 5 bases from J, with 10 bases between. The CDR3 spans 12 residues. Germline-derived CDR1 and CDR2 are SGHTA and FQGNSA. CDR3 nucleotide sequence: TGTGCCAGCAGTCCTGGACTTTATGGCTACACCTTC. It yields the protein CASSPGLYGYTF.

This chain joins TRBV2 and TRBJ2-1; TRBD2 matches at 11 bases. The CDR3 is 17 residues long. V shed 6 bases and J 10 bases; nucleotides not matched to a gene: 17. Germline V lookup: CDR1 SNHLY, CDR2 FYNNEI. DNA of the CDR3: TGTGCCAGCAGCGCTTACCGAGGGACTAGCGGACAACAGGAGCAGTTCTTC. It yields the protein CASSAYRGTSGQQEQFF.

The CDR3, as DNA: TGTGCCAGCAGCTTAGCGGGACAACTCTCCTACGAGCAGTACTTC. It translates to CASSLAGQLSYEQYF. The J gene is TRBJ2-7, the V gene TRBV7-2, with D perhaps matching TRBD1 (6 bases). Per the germline V gene, CDR1 is SGHTA and CDR2 is FQGNSA. V lost 0 bases, J lost 0 bases, and 9 bases lay in between. This CDR3 has 15 amino acids.

V usage is TRBV7-6 and J usage is TRBJ2-1; 14 bases match TRBD2. V gave up 5 bases and J gave up 1 base; unmatched junction bases: 7. The CDR3 sequence is 18 residues long. CDR1 SGHVS and CDR2 FNYEAQ come from the germline V gene. CDR3 sequence: CASSPGLAGGRSYNEQFF. CDR3 bases: TGTGCCAGCAGCCCAGGACTAGCGGGGGGTCGGTCCTACAATGAGCAGTTCTTC.

This clone was detected only once. The gene calls are TRBV11-2 and TRBJ2-3; 12 bases match TRBD2. After removal of 0 bases from V and 6 bases from J, the junction contained 4 bases not matched to a gene. This CDR3 comprises 16 residues. Per the germline V gene, CDR1 is SGHAT and CDR2 is FQNNGV. DNA of the CDR3: TGTGCCAGCAGCTTAGAGTGGACTAGCGGGGTGGATACGCAGTATTTT. Amino acids: CASSLEWTSGVDTQYF.

V usage is TRBV6-4 and J usage is TRBJ1-1; 8 nucleotides match TRBD1. CDR1 MRHNA and CDR2 SNTAGT come from the germline V gene. J was trimmed by 1 base and V by 3 bases; bases with no gene match: 7. CDR3 size: 16 residues. The CDR3, as DNA: TGTGCCAGCAGTGAAGCCTGGACAGGGCAGAACACTGAAGCTTTCTTT. Its translation is CASSEAWTGQNTEAFF.

This sequence joins TRBV6-5 and TRBJ2-5; TRBD2 agrees at 7 bases. Per germline, CDR1 MNHEY and CDR2 SVGAGI. This CDR3 region has 16 residues. The trim removed 3 bases at V and 5 bases at J, leaving 12 bases unmatched. DNA for the CDR3: TGTGCCAGCAGTTATGCCTCCGCCGGACTAGGGGAGACCCAGTACTTC. Its protein is CASSYASAGLGETQYF.

V usage is TRBV5-4 and J usage is TRBJ2-6; D is perhaps TRBD1 (6 bases). Germline values: CDR1 SGHNT, CDR2 YYREEE (reference sequence). V lost 3 bases and J lost 2, with 6 bases in between. The CDR3 contains 14 residues. The CDR3 reads CASSYRAGANVLTF. The DNA of the CDR3 is TGTGCCAGCAGCTACAGGGCTGGGGCCAACGTCCTGACTTTC.

J is TRBJ1-1 and V is TRBV9; D is ambiguous. The CDR3 extends over 15 amino acids. Germline V gives CDR1 SGDLS, CDR2 YYNGEE. V lost 6 bases, J lost 4 bases, and 19 bases lay in between. The CDR3 is CASTRGGSGATEAFF. CDR3 in DNA: TGTGCCAGCACCCGGGGTGGCAGTGGAGCCACTGAAGCTTTCTTT.

This clone was recorded once. The gene calls are TRBV27 and TRBJ2-1, with a possible D match to TRBD1 (5 bases). In germline, CDR1 is MNHEY, CDR2 SMNVEV (reference sequence). CDR3 length: 16 amino acids. V lost 2 bases and J lost 6, with 17 bases in between. In nucleotides, the CDR3 is TGTGCCAGCAGTTTAACTGGGGCCGCCCCCTCCAATGAGCAGTTCTTC. Translating it yields CASSLTGAAPSNEQFF.

V gene TRBV19 combines with J gene TRBJ1-1; tentative D call: TRBD1 (6 bases). There are 14 residues in the CDR3. Trimming stripped 6 bases from V and 5 bases from J, with 16 bases between. Germline V CDR1 and CDR2: LNHDA, SQIVND (reference sequence). The CDR3: CASRDGQGRTEAFF. CDR3 coding DNA: TGTGCCAGTAGGGACGGGCAGGGGCGGACTGAAGCTTTCTTT.

The chain links TRBV18 to TRBJ1-2; 10 nucleotides align to TRBD1. V trimming: 4 bases; J trimming: 8 bases; junction bases outside the gene matches: 4. Germline V lookup: CDR1 KGHSH, CDR2 LQKENI. The CDR3 sequence is 13 residues long. This CDR3 is CASSRQGAEGYTF. For the CDR3, the DNA is TGTGCCAGCTCACGACAGGGGGCGGAAGGCTACACCTTC. The full variable domain, in which reference TRBV18 and TRBJ1-2 provide the parts outside the CDR3, is NAGVMQNPRHLVRRRGQEARLRCSPMKGHSHVYWYRQLPEEGLKFMVYLQKENIIDESGMPKERFSAEFPKEGPSILRIQQVVRGDSAAYFCASSRQGAEGYTFGSGTRLTVV.

This chain joins TRBV19 and TRBJ1-3; a possible D gene is TRBD1 (5 bases). The V gene lost 3 bases and the J gene lost 4 bases, with 10 bases spanning the gap. Germline V gives CDR1 LNHDA, CDR2 SQIVND (reference sequence). The CDR3 runs to 14 residues. CDR3 amino acids: CASSISGSGNTIYF. CDR3 nucleotides: TGTGCCAGTAGTATCTCAGGGTCAGGAAACACCATATATTTT. The entire variable domain, with the rest obtained from reference TRBV19 and TRBJ1-3, is as follows: DGGITQSPKYLFRKEGQNVTLSCEQNLNHDAMYWYRQDPGQGLRLIYYSQIVNDFQKGDIAEGYSVSREKKESFPLTVTSAQKNPTAFYLCASSISGSGNTIYFGEGSWLTVV.

The chain combines TRBV11-2 with TRBJ2-7; 7 bases line up with TRBD2. The ends lost 5 bases at V and 0 bases at J; junction bases unmatched: 7. There are 15 residues in the CDR3. The germline gives CDR1 SGHAT, CDR2 FQNNGV. The CDR3 DNA reads as TGTGCCAGCAGCCTTCTAGCGGATGCCTCCTACGAGCAGTACTTC. It is translated as CASSLLADASYEQYF. Based on the CDR3 plus reference TRBV11-2 and TRBJ2-7, the full variable domain is EAGVAQSPRYKIIEKRQSVAFWCNPISGHATLYWYQQILGQGPKLLIQFQNNGVVDDSQLPKDRFSAERLKGVDSTLKIQPAKLEDSAVYLCASSLLADASYEQYFGPGTRLTVT.

The chain is built from TRBV5-8 and TRBJ1-5, with 7 bases that match TRBD1. This CDR3 contains 14 residues. Trimming took 5 bases from V and 9 from J; bases not matched to a gene: 11. The germline V gene encodes CDR1 SGHTS and CDR2 YDEGEE. CDR3 in DNA: TGTGCCAGCAGTTATGACAGGGAGAGAGGGCCCCAGCATTTT. It encodes CASSYDRERGPQHF. Drawing the rest from reference TRBV5-8 and TRBJ1-5, the complete variable domain is EAGVTQSPTHLIKTRGQQATLRCSPISGHTSVYWYQQALGLGLQFLLWYDEGEERNRGNFPPRFSGRQFPNYSSELNVNALELEDSALYLCASSYDRERGPQHFGDGTRLSIL.

The table lists this clone with a count of one. The chain joins TRBV7-2 to TRBJ2-1; 12 bases align to TRBD1. The V gene end was trimmed by 0 bases and the J gene end by 7 bases; junction bases not matched to a gene: 10. CDR1 is SGHTA, CDR2 FQGNSA, per germline. The length of the CDR3 is 18 residues. The CDR3 DNA reads TGTGCCAGCAGCTTAGCGGGTTTCGGGGGACAGGGGGCGAATGAGCAGTTCTTC. Residues: CASSLAGFGGQGANEQFF.

The chain is built from TRBV7-9 and TRBJ2-5; a possible D gene is TRBD2 (7 bases). Trimming shortened V by 2 bases and J by 4 bases, and 17 bases separated the two germline ends. Per the germline V gene, CDR1 is SEHNR and CDR2 is FQNEAQ (reference sequence). The CDR3 runs to 16 residues. The CDR3 DNA reads as TGTGCCAGCAGCTTAAATTCCGCGAGGGGGGGAGAGACCCAGTACTTC. Its translation is CASSLNSARGGETQYF. Variable domain in full (rest from reference TRBV7-9 and TRBJ2-5): DTGVSQNPRHKITKRGQNVTFRCDPISEHNRLYWYRQTLGQGPEFLTYFQNEAQLEKSRLLSDRFSAERPKGSFSTLEIQRTEQGDSAMYLCASSLNSARGGETQYFGPGTRLLVL.

The chain links TRBV6-4 to TRBJ2-2; D is uncertain. Germline CDR1 reads MRHNA; CDR2 reads SNTAGT. This CDR3 region has 13 residues. Trimming took 7 bases from V and 1 from J, leaving 7 bases between them. The CDR3 sequence: CASTGRNTGELFF. The DNA of the CDR3 is TGTGCCAGCACAGGCCGGAACACCGGGGAGCTGTTTTTT.

The chain has TRBV9 and TRBJ2-3, with a weak D call TRBD2 (5 bases). Germline-derived CDR1 and CDR2 are SGDLS and YYNGEE. The CDR3 is made up of 16 amino acids. Trimming removed 0 bases at V and 0 bases at J, with 11 bases between. CDR3 nucleotide sequence: TGTGCCAGCAGCGTAGCTCAACAGCGGAGCACAGATACGCAGTATTTT. Protein product: CASSVAQQRSTDTQYF.

This chain connects TRBV7-2 to TRBJ2-1, with 7 nucleotides matching TRBD2. The CDR3 covers 12 residues. The V gene end was trimmed by 1 base and the J gene end by 10 bases; junction bases not matched to a gene: 1. Germline V gene lookup returns CDR1 SGHTA and CDR2 FQGNSA. CDR3: CASSLVGLEQFF. The CDR3 DNA is TGTGCCAGCAGCTTAGTGGGACTAGAGCAGTTCTTC.

This chain uses TRBV25-1 with TRBJ2-3, with unresolved D. Trimming removed 3 bases from V and 6 bases from J, with 4 bases in between. In germline, CDR1 is MGHDK, CDR2 SYGVNS. The CDR3 contains 11 residues. This chain's CDR3 is CASSDGDTQYF. The CDR3 region has the DNA TGTGCCAGCAGTGACGGTGATACGCAGTATTTT.

The chain has TRBV4-2 and TRBJ1-5; 9 bases match TRBD1. This CDR3 region has 15 residues. Germline lookup yields CDR1 LGHNA and CDR2 YNFKEQ. Trimming at V came to 2 bases and at J to 5 bases, leaving 4 bases not matched to a gene. The CDR3 DNA sequence: TGTGCCAGCAGCCAACTGGGACAGGGCGATCAGCCCCAGCATTTT. Its protein product is CASSQLGQGDQPQHF.